This T cell receptor beta chain was found in a study of a mutant IDH1 vaccine in newly diagnosed glioma. About the study: Every participant had undergone radiotherapy, temozolomide, or both before, and most underwent both.

Here immunoSEQ multiplex PCR was the method, and the copy in TCRdb shows in-frame clones only, minus some. The repertoire holds tens of thousands of clones, with about 80% as singletons. Time point denoted: baseline, week 1 (first vaccination visit). Noted treatment: pre-vaccination baseline after standard-of-care therapy. With 2 bases clipped from V and 5 bases from J, the junction kept 5 bases outside the gene matches. Germline V lookup: CDR1 MNHNS, CDR2 SASEGT. CDR3 size: 15 residues. The origin of this receptor is a woman aged 45-60 years with glioma. Sequenced here: PBMCs, sampled from a glioma patient treated with radiotherapy, temozolomide or both. This chain links TRBV6-1 with TRBJ1-4; 7 bases are a match to TRBD1. The CDR3, as DNA: TGTGCCAGCAGTGAAAGACAGGGACAGAATGAAAAACTGTTTTTT. It codes for CASSERQGQNEKLFF.